These 19 T cell receptor beta chains originate from one sample sequenced in a study of cytomegalovirus exposure and HLA in healthy donors. The study ran its PCR with 60 Vbeta and 13 Jbeta primers. Data came from immunoSEQ multiplex PCR; TCRdb stores just in-frame clones and leaves some out. This table has approximately 73,000 clones, 60% to 70% appearing once. The sequenced sample consisted of PBMCs. The receptors shown here come from a man between 25 and 39 years old in good health and CMV-seropositive.

This chain joins TRBV4-3 and TRBJ2-1; TRBD2 matches 7 bases. Trimming removed 4 bases from V and 10 bases from J; junction bases left unmatched: 4. This CDR3 has 12 residues. The germline V gene has CDR1 LGHNA and CDR2 YSLEER. In DNA, the CDR3 is TGCGCCAGCAGCCGAGAGGGACTAGAGCAGTTCTTC. Translation gives CASSREGLEQFF.

This clone was observed once. This rearrangement joins TRBV5-1 to TRBJ2-2, with a possible D match to TRBD2 (5 bases). Germline loops: CDR1 SGHRS, CDR2 YFSETQ. There are 14 residues in the CDR3. V was trimmed by 0 bases and J by 7 bases, leaving 10 bases between them. For the CDR3, the DNA is TGCGCCAGCAGCTTGGAATCGGGGAACGGGGAGCTGTTTTTT. It yields the protein CASSLESGNGELFF.

V is TRBV7-2 and J is TRBJ2-5, with TRBD1 matching over 12 bases. J lost 5 bases, V lost 1 base, and 5 bases had no gene match. Germline loops: CDR1 SGHTA, CDR2 FQGNSA. The CDR3 loop spans 16 amino acids. The CDR3 loop is CASSLDGTGGLETQYF. CDR3 sequence (DNA): TGTGCCAGCAGCTTAGATGGGACAGGGGGCTTGGAGACCCAGTACTTC.

The genes are TRBV29-1 and TRBJ2-1; possibly TRBD1 for D (6 bases). The V end was cut by 8 bases, the J end by 12 bases, with 20 bases between. This CDR3 is 12 amino acids long. Looked up from germline, CDR1 is SQVTM and CDR2 is ANQGSEA. CDR3 nucleotides: TGCAGCTACTCCCCACCGGACAGAAGGCAGTTCTTC. Protein: CSYSPPDRRQFF.

The chain links TRBV7-2 to TRBJ2-3; no reliable D call. Germline values: CDR1 SGHTA, CDR2 FQGNSA. The CDR3 extends over 13 amino acids. Trimming took off 4 bases at V and 5 bases at J, with 10 bases between the two ends. CDR3 loop: CASSSSGVDTQYF. The CDR3 DNA reads TGTGCCAGCAGCTCCAGTGGTGTAGATACGCAGTATTTT. The whole variable domain, remainder taken from reference TRBV7-2 and TRBJ2-3, is GAGVSQSPSNKVTEKGKDVELRCDPISGHTALYWYRQSLGQGLEFLIYFQGNSAPDKSGLPSDRFSAERTGGSVSTLTIQRTQQEDSAVYLCASSSSGVDTQYFGPGTRLTVL.

Only a few counts were recorded for this clone. V is TRBV15 and J is TRBJ2-5, with a possible D match to TRBD2 (6 bases). The CDR3 is 15 amino acids. Germline V gene lookup returns CDR1 LNHNV and CDR2 YYDKDF (reference sequence). The V end was cut by 7 bases, the J end by 2 bases, with 17 bases between. As DNA, the CDR3 is TGTGCCACCACCCGGGTCGGGGGAAGGCAAGAGACCCAGTACTTC. Protein: CATTRVGGRQETQYF. The full variable domain, rest sourced from reference TRBV15 and TRBJ2-5, is DAMVIQNPRYQVTQFGKPVTLSCSQTLNHNVMYWYQQKSSQAPKLLFHYYDKDFNNEADTPDNFQSRRPNTSFCFLDIRSPGLGDTAMYLCATTRVGGRQETQYFGPGTRLLVL.

The chain links TRBV29-1 to TRBJ1-1; D is uncertain. The CDR3 consists of 12 residues. With 4 bases removed from V and 5 bases from J, the gap between germline ends came to 11 bases. CDR1 SQVTM and CDR2 ANQGSEA come from the germline V gene. CDR3 residues: CSVVEGVTEAFF. In DNA, the CDR3 is TGCAGCGTTGTTGAGGGAGTGACTGAAGCTTTCTTT.

V gene TRBV5-1 combines with J gene TRBJ2-3; 10 bases agree with TRBD2. CDR3 length equals 16 residues. V gave up 3 bases and J gave up 2 bases; unmatched junction bases: 6. Germline CDR1 and CDR2: SGHRS and YFSETQ. CDR3 sequence (DNA): TGCGCCAGCAGCTCCCGAACTAGCGGGACCACAGATACGCAGTATTTT. It specifies CASSSRTSGTTDTQYF.

This chain links TRBV6-1 with TRBJ2-5; 7 bases are a match to TRBD2. The DNA end is more similar to TRBJ2-7, so the J call may be wrong. The CDR3 extends over 15 amino acids. Germline CDR1 is MNHNS and CDR2 is SASEGT. The CDR3, as DNA: TGTGCCAGCAGTGAAGTGCGGGGGTCAAACTACGAGCAGTACTTC. The encoded protein is CASSEVRGSNYEQYF.

The chain uses TRBV7-8 and TRBJ1-5; 9 nucleotides match TRBD1. The CDR3 runs 15 residues. Germline trimming cut 4 bases from V and 6 bases from J; bases unmatched to any gene: 7. Germline loops: CDR1 SGHVS, CDR2 FQNEAQ. CDR3 amino acids: CASSSGQGEAQPQHF. The DNA for the CDR3 is TGTGCCAGCAGCTCGGGACAGGGAGAGGCTCAGCCCCAGCATTTT.

V gene TRBV5-4 combines with J gene TRBJ1-2, with D maybe TRBD1 (6 bases). The germline V gene has CDR1 SGHNT and CDR2 YYREEE (reference sequence). This CDR3 spans 14 amino acids. V gave up 0 bases and J gave up 3 bases, with 9 bases separating them. The CDR3 coding sequence is TGTGCCAGCAGCTTGGACAGGGCGGACTATGGCTACACCTTC. It encodes CASSLDRADYGYTF.

The chain employs TRBV2 and TRBJ2-5, with 7 bases fitting TRBD2. V was pared by 8 bases and J by 4 bases, with 13 bases of the junction left unmatched. This CDR3 has 15 residues. Germline V CDR1 and CDR2: SNHLY, FYNNEI. CDR3 protein: CASPLRASGSETQYF. The CDR3, as DNA: TGTGCCAGCCCGTTGAGAGCTAGCGGTTCAGAGACCCAGTACTTC.

This rearrangement joins TRBV6-5 to TRBJ1-5; 7 bases fit TRBD1. Germline CDR1 MNHEY, CDR2 SVGAGI. The CDR3 extends over 14 amino acids. The V gene end was trimmed by 5 bases and the J gene end by 7 bases; junction bases not matched to a gene: 8. The CDR3 spells CASSLDRVQQPQHF. The CDR3 DNA is TGTGCCAGCAGTCTCGACAGGGTCCAGCAGCCCCAGCATTTT.

The chain links TRBV18 to TRBJ2-1; 8 nucleotides match TRBD2. Germline-derived CDR1 and CDR2 are KGHSH and LQKENI. The CDR3 spans 15 residues. Trimming cost V 3 bases and J 1 base; bases outside gene matches: 2. The CDR3 reads CASSPGLESYNEQFF. The CDR3 region has the DNA TGTGCCAGCTCACCGGGACTAGAATCCTACAATGAGCAGTTCTTC.

The chain uses TRBV4-2 and TRBJ2-7; D might be TRBD2 (5 bases). CDR1 is LGHNA, CDR2 YNFKEQ, per germline. The CDR3 spans 14 residues. V dropped 0 bases and J dropped 3 bases, with 9 bases sitting between them. CDR3 sequence reads: CASSQDPGYYEQYF. The CDR3 nucleotides are TGTGCCAGCAGCCAAGATCCGGGGTACTACGAGCAGTACTTC.

The chain combines TRBV2 with TRBJ1-2, with 8 positions matching TRBD1. CDR3 size: 13 residues. Germline loops: CDR1 SNHLY, CDR2 FYNNEI. The ends lost 4 bases at V and 8 bases at J; junction bases unmatched: 6. The CDR3 loop is CASSAGTGDGYTF. In DNA form, the CDR3 reads TGTGCCAGCAGTGCAGGGACAGGTGACGGCTACACCTTC.

This clone was counted a few times. The chain links TRBV29-1 to TRBJ1-1; no firm D call. The germline V gene encodes CDR1 SQVTM and CDR2 ANQGSEA. This CDR3 is 16 amino acids long. V lost 5 bases, J lost 0 bases, and 19 bases lay in between. The CDR3 DNA reads TGCAGCGTTCCGGGAGACGGACCTGGGGTGAACACTGAAGCTTTCTTT. Its protein is CSVPGDGPGVNTEAFF. The whole variable domain, filled in from reference TRBV29-1 and TRBJ1-1, reads SAVISQKPSRDICQRGTSLTIQCQVDSQVTMMFWYRQQPGQSLTLIATANQGSEATYESGFVIDKFPISRPNLTFSTLTVSNMSPEDSSIYLCSVPGDGPGVNTEAFFGQGTRLTVV.

In nucleotides, the CDR3 is TGCGCCAGCAGTCATGTGAGGGGCAGGGGGCAAGTTGAGCAGTTCTTC. It translates to CASSHVRGRGQVEQFF. The J gene is TRBJ2-1, the V gene TRBV23-1; TRBD1 matches at 8 bases. TRBV23-1 is recorded as an ORF, its role being uncertain. V lost 3 bases, J lost 9 bases, and 13 bases stayed unmatched. This CDR3 spans 16 amino acids.

The J gene is TRBJ2-7, the V gene TRBV7-2; TRBD1 agrees at 9 bases. J lost 0 bases, V lost 5 bases, and 8 bases had no gene match. The CDR3 totals 16 residues. Per germline, CDR1 SGHTA and CDR2 FQGNSA. DNA of the CDR3: TGTGCCAGCAGCCGACGCCGGGACAGGGACTCCTACGAGCAGTACTTC. Amino acid sequence: CASSRRRDRDSYEQYF.